Listed below are T cell receptor beta chains from one sample, sequenced in a study of blood T cell repertoires in COVID-19. Clones were sequenced by immunoSEQ multiplex PCR, and TCRdb holds only the in-frame ones, with some missing. The repertoire consists of 68,000 or so clones, with 80% to 90% occurring once and the leading ten covering about 2.9%. The material sequenced was peripheral blood. The source of these receptors is a man aged 45-65 years with acute or convalescent COVID-19. The CDR3 runs from the conserved cysteine through the conserved F or W. Fields, in order: J gene, D gene, V gene, clone size, CDR3 protein, CDR3 DNA. D genes are given only for firm matches. Size values are once, few and many counts, or a class for expanded clones, and some rows have none.

TRBJ2-1 | TRBD2 | TRBV28 | . | CASSLRTSQQFF | TGTGCCAGCAGTCTTCGGACTAGCCAGCAGTTCTTC
TRBJ2-1 | TRBD1 | TRBV11-2 | . | CASSFRDSKYNEQFF | TGTGCCAGCAGCTTCCGGGACAGTAAATACAATGAGCAGTTCTTC
TRBJ2-4 | TRBD2 | TRBV4-3 | . | CASSQDFSGISEAKNIQYF | TGCGCCAGCAGCCAAGATTTTAGCGGGATATCCGAAGCCAAAAACATTCAGTACTTC
TRBJ2-5 | TRBD1 | TRBV19 | . | CASSTLTGIQETQYF | TGTGCCAGTAGTACCCTGACAGGGATCCAAGAGACCCAGTACTTC
TRBJ2-5 | . | TRBV21-1 | . | CASSTRTSGYSQYF | TGTGCCAGCAGCACCAGGACTAGCGGATACTCCCAGTACTTC
TRBJ1-1 | TRBD1 | TRBV11-3 | . | CASSSVTGEFGNTEAFF | TGTGCCAGCAGCTCGGTGACAGGGGAGTTTGGGAACACTGAAGCTTTCTTT
TRBJ1-4 | . | TRBV6-5 | . | CASSYSGTNEKLFF | TGTGCCAGCAGTTACTCCGGGACTAATGAAAAACTGTTTTTT
TRBJ2-7 | TRBD1 | TRBV5-1 | . | CASSYTGQGPGEQYF | TGCGCCAGCAGCTATACGGGACAGGGGCCTGGAGAGCAGTACTTC
TRBJ1-5 | TRBD1 | TRBV30 | . | CAWNRDRGSQPQHF | TGTGCCTGGAACCGGGACAGGGGGAGTCAGCCCCAGCATTTT
TRBJ2-7 | TRBD2 | TRBV28 | once | CASSWIASGISYEQYF | TGTGCCAGCAGTTGGATCGCTAGCGGGATCTCCTACGAGCAGTACTTC
TRBJ1-5 | TRBD1 | TRBV19 | . | CASSFDRGSNQPQHF | TGTGCCAGTAGTTTCGACAGGGGTAGCAATCAGCCCCAGCATTTT
TRBJ1-1 | . | TRBV27 | few | CASSSTANTEAFF | TGTGCCAGCAGTTCGACTGCCAACACTGAAGCTTTCTTT
TRBJ1-1 | TRBD1 | TRBV14 | . | CASSRGQGFAFF | TGTGCCAGCAGCCGGGGACAGGGTTTTGCTTTCTTT
TRBJ2-3 | TRBD2 | TRBV11-2 | . | CASSLYSGRDTQYF | TGTGCCAGCAGCTTATATAGCGGGAGGGATACGCAGTATTTT
TRBJ2-3 | . | TRBV2 | once | CASSVLQTAQSTDTQYF | TGTGCCAGCAGTGTTCTTCAGACAGCACAAAGCACAGATACGCAGTATTTT
TRBJ2-5 | . | TRBV6-4 | . | CASSDWYRVSGETQYF | TGTGCCAGCAGTGACTGGTACAGGGTGTCGGGGGAGACCCAGTACTTC
TRBJ2-1 | TRBD1 | TRBV6-2/TRBV6-3 | . | CASSYSGQGTLSYNEQFF | TGTGCCAGCAGTTACTCGGGACAGGGGACCCTCTCCTACAATGAGCAGTTCTTC
TRBJ1-6 | . | TRBV28 | . | CASKEGVNSPLHF | TGTGCCAGCAAGGAGGGTGTTAATTCACCCCTCCACTTT
TRBJ2-1 | TRBD2 | TRBV4-1 | . | CASSLRLAGINEQFF | TGCGCCAGCAGCCTGCGACTAGCGGGGATTAATGAGCAGTTCTTC
TRBJ2-3 | TRBD2 | TRBV7-2 | . | CASSPLAGGGTDTQYF | TGTGCCAGCAGCCCCCTAGCGGGCGGGGGCACAGATACGCAGTATTTT
TRBJ1-1 | TRBD1 | TRBV5-4 | . | CASRLQGAHTEAFF | TGTGCCAGCAGGTTACAGGGGGCACACACTGAAGCTTTCTTT
TRBJ1-4 | TRBD1 | TRBV19 | . | CATSGTVLSNEKLFF | TGTGCCACCTCCGGGACAGTGCTATCTAATGAAAAACTGTTTTTT
TRBJ1-5 | TRBD1 | TRBV6-6 | . | CASSPGQGANQPQHF | TGTGCCAGCAGTCCGGGACAGGGCGCAAATCAGCCCCAGCATTTT
TRBJ1-1 | TRBD1 | TRBV24-1 | . | CATSEGQENTEAFF | TGTGCCACCAGTGAAGGACAGGAGAACACTGAAGCTTTCTTT
TRBJ2-1 | . | TRBV19 | . | CASSIGASYNEQFF | TGTGCCAGTAGTATTGGAGCCTCCTACAATGAGCAGTTCTTC
TRBJ2-7 | TRBD2 | TRBV6-1 | few | CASSEIAGAYEQYF | TGTGCCAGCAGTGAAATAGCGGGAGCCTACGAGCAGTACTTC
TRBJ2-1 | TRBD2 | TRBV24-1 | . | CATSDPRLSSGSYNEQFF | TGTGCCACCAGTGACCCTCGTTTGTCGAGCGGGAGCTACAATGAGCAGTTCTTC
TRBJ1-2 | . | TRBV19 | . | CASSKNYGTNYGYTF | TGTGCCAGTAGTAAAAACTACGGGACAAACTATGGCTACACCTTC
TRBJ1-5 | . | TRBV18 | . | CASSPGVLDNQPQHF | TGTGCCAGCTCACCCGGGGTTTTGGACAATCAGCCCCAGCATTTT
TRBJ1-5 | TRBD1 | TRBV10-1 | . | CASGQGNTPQHF | TGCGCCAGCGGACAGGGGAATACGCCCCAGCATTTT
TRBJ2-5 | . | TRBV4-2 | . | CASSQEAWETQYF | TGTGCCAGCAGCCAAGAGGCCTGGGAGACCCAGTACTTC
TRBJ1-1 | TRBD1 | TRBV28 | . | CASRGRTGLPRGTEAFF | TGTGCCAGTAGGGGGCGAACTGGGTTACCACGCGGCACTGAAGCTTTCTTT
TRBJ1-1 | TRBD1 | TRBV19 | . | CASSIGQGSDTEAFF | TGTGCCAGTAGTATCGGACAGGGGTCTGATACTGAAGCTTTCTTT
TRBJ2-5 | TRBD2 | TRBV2 | . | CASCLWGGRARETQYF | TGTGCCAGCTGCTTGTGGGGCGGGAGGGCCCGAGAGACCCAGTACTTC
TRBJ2-1 | TRBD2 | TRBV27 | . | CASSSHPSGGWGGEQFF | TGTGCCAGCAGTTCCCACCCTTCGGGAGGTTGGGGGGGTGAGCAGTTCTTC
TRBJ2-7 | TRBD1 | TRBV30 | . | CAWSKGALYEQYF | TGTGCCTGGAGTAAGGGGGCACTTTACGAGCAGTACTTC
TRBJ1-2 | . | TRBV6-5 | . | CASSYSELSEGYTF | TGTGCCAGCAGTTACTCCGAACTATCTGAGGGCTACACCTTC
TRBJ2-7 | TRBD1 | TRBV24-1 | . | CATSETGTATYEQYF | TGTGCCACCAGTGAGACCGGGACAGCCACCTACGAGCAGTACTTC
TRBJ1-5 | TRBD1 | TRBV28 | . | CASSLFGRGYSNQPQHF | TGTGCCAGCAGTTTATTTGGCAGGGGGTATAGCAATCAGCCCCAGCATTTT
TRBJ1-2 | TRBD1 | TRBV11-3 | . | CASSFGDRPYGYTF | TGTGCCAGCAGCTTCGGGGACAGACCGTATGGCTACACCTTC
TRBJ2-2 | TRBD2 | TRBV10-1 | . | CASPRTSGTWRTGELFF | TGCGCCAGCCCACGGACTAGCGGAACATGGCGAACCGGGGAGCTGTTTTTT
TRBJ1-6 | TRBD1 | TRBV6-5 | . | CASNTGGVLHF | TGTGCCAGCAACACAGGGGGGGTCCTCCACTTT
TRBJ1-1 | TRBD1 | TRBV5-6 | few | CASSLADRVEAFF | TGTGCCAGCAGCTTGGCCGACAGGGTTGAAGCTTTCTTT
TRBJ2-2 | . | TRBV12-5 | . | CASASQGYATGELFF | TGTGCTAGTGCTTCCCAGGGGTACGCGACCGGGGAGCTGTTTTTT
TRBJ2-7 | . | TRBV4-2 | . | CASSPPGYEQYF | TGTGCCAGCAGCCCCCCCGGCTACGAGCAGTACTTC
TRBJ1-5 | . | TRBV30 | . | CAWSVSRQYSNQPQHF | TGTGCCTGGAGTGTCTCCCGACAGTATAGCAATCAGCCCCAGCATTTT
TRBJ1-4 | TRBD1 | TRBV30 | . | CAWTRQGREKLFF | TGTGCCTGGACGAGACAGGGGAGGGAAAAACTGTTTTTT
TRBJ1-1 | TRBD1 | TRBV6-5 | . | CASSYGWQGAGEAFF | TGTGCCAGCAGTTACGGGTGGCAGGGGGCTGGTGAAGCTTTCTTT
TRBJ2-3 | . | TRBV6-2/TRBV6-3 | . | CASSDSGTRIIGRTDTQYF | TGTGCCAGCAGTGACTCCGGGACACGGATCATCGGGAGGACAGATACGCAGTATTTT
TRBJ1-1 | TRBD1 | TRBV24-1 | . | CATRGDSESSEAFF | TGTGCCACCCGAGGGGACAGTGAGTCCTCTGAAGCTTTCTTT
TRBJ2-3 | . | TRBV4-3 | . | CASSQDAGSTDTQYF | TGCGCCAGCAGCCAAGATGCGGGAAGCACAGATACGCAGTATTTT
TRBJ1-3 | . | TRBV28 | . | CASRSGSGSGNTIYF | TGTGCCAGCAGGTCAGGCTCCGGCTCTGGAAACACCATATATTTT
TRBJ1-1 | . | TRBV18 | once | CASSPRVAYREGTEAFF | TGTGCCAGCTCACCACGAGTAGCCTACAGGGAGGGCACTGAAGCTTTCTTT
TRBJ2-3 | . | TRBV29-1 | . | CSEGGGTDTQYF | TGCAGCGAGGGGGGCGGCACAGATACGCAGTATTTT
TRBJ1-6 | TRBD1 | TRBV14 | . | CASSPTGYNSPLHF | TGTGCCAGCAGCCCGACAGGGTATAATTCACCCCTCCACTTT
TRBJ1-5 | TRBD1 | TRBV5-5 | . | CASSLGQGYSNQPQHF | TGTGCCAGCAGCCTTGGACAGGGTTATAGCAATCAGCCCCAGCATTTT
TRBJ1-2 | . | TRBV24-1 | . | CATSDFKGGAGYTF | TGTGCCACCAGTGATTTTAAGGGAGGGGCCGGCTACACCTTC
TRBJ2-1 | . | TRBV27 | . | CASSLSRARVGYNEQFF | TGTGCCAGCAGTTTATCCAGGGCCCGAGTGGGATACAATGAGCAGTTCTTC
TRBJ1-5 | . | TRBV18 | few | CASSPEGFSNQPQHF | TGTGCCAGCTCACCAGAGGGCTTCAGCAATCAGCCCCAGCATTTT